This record covers a single TCR beta chain. The study drew participants aged about 18 to 89 years from under 30 US areas. Clinical history reported by participants formed the basis on which cohorts were assigned. The table came from immunoSEQ multiplex PCR; TCRdb's copy has only in-frame clones and leaves some out. The sample contains more than 300,000 clones, roughly four fifths of which appear only once. The germline V gene has CDR1 MNHEY and CDR2 SVGEGT. V shed 5 bases and J 7 bases; nucleotides not matched to a gene: 7. The CDR3 length is 14 residues. The data stem from a study of blood T cell repertoires in COVID-19.

The sample taken for sequencing was PBMCs or T cells enriched from blood (not recorded which). The sequence derives from a woman aged 45-65 years who had recovered from COVID-19. This sequence joins TRBV6-2 or TRBV6-3 and TRBJ1-5, with TRBD1 identical over 8 bases. The DNA for the CDR3 is TGTGCCAGCAGTGCGGACAGGGTACAACAGCCCCAGCATTTT. As protein: CASSADRVQQPQHF.